This T cell receptor (beta chain) was sequenced during a study of shared clonotypes between healthy human individuals. The protocol was immunoSEQ multiplex PCR, while the TCRdb copy is restricted to in-frame clones and leaves out a portion. The sample gives 2,500,000 or so clones, approximately 94% of which show up once; around 0.4% is in the top ten. V gave up 1 base and J gave up 2 bases, with 15 bases separating them. The CDR3 consists of 16 residues. Germline CDR1 SQVTM, CDR2 ANQGSEA. The sequencing sample was made of naive CD4+ T cells from PBMCs. Subset described: CD45RA+ positively selected. The chain is built from TRBV29-1 and TRBJ2-1; no reliable D call. The source is a young man in good health. Some clones in this sample may be carry-over from other donors' samples. This chain's CDR3 is CSVEGSHDEAYNEQFF. The CDR3 bases are TGCAGCGTTGAAGGTAGTCACGACGAGGCCTACAATGAGCAGTTCTTC.